The 27 T cell receptor beta chains in this list originate from one sample, sequenced in a study of shared clonotypes between healthy human individuals. Sequenced by immunoSEQ multiplex PCR; TCRdb stores in-frame clones only, minus some. The data show about 2 million clones, about 95% seen once. The naive CD8 fraction comprised CD45RO-negative cells positively selected for CCR7 and excluded terminally differentiated effector memory CD45RA+ cells. Specimen: naive CD8+ T cells sorted from blood. These receptor sequences come from a young man in good health.

This rearrangement joins TRBV6-5 to TRBJ2-7; 7 nucleotides agree with TRBD1. CDR1 is MNHEY, CDR2 SVGAGI, per germline. The ends lost 7 bases at V and 1 base at J; junction bases unmatched: 7. This CDR3 is 14 amino acids long. The CDR3: CASNPTGPSYEQYF. CDR3 sequence (DNA): TGTGCCAGCAACCCGACAGGGCCATCCTACGAGCAGTACTTC.

The J gene is TRBJ2-3, the V gene TRBV5-6; D may be TRBD1 or TRBD2 (5 bases each). Germline V CDR1 and CDR2: SGHDT, YYEEEE. This CDR3 spans 15 amino acids. Deletions cut 3 bases from V and 2 bases from J, with 13 bases between. The CDR3 spells CASSSEGYNTDTQYF. The CDR3 DNA follows: TGTGCCAGCAGCTCTGAGGGGTACAACACAGATACGCAGTATTTT.

The J gene is TRBJ2-7, the V gene TRBV4-2; D remains ambiguous. With 1 base removed from V and 7 bases from J, the gap between germline ends came to 11 bases. The CDR3 runs 13 residues. Germline values: CDR1 LGHNA, CDR2 YNFKEQ. CDR3: CASSQGLQKEQYF. The CDR3 nucleotides are TGTGCCAGCAGCCAAGGTTTGCAGAAGGAGCAGTACTTC.

The chain recombines TRBV7-2 with TRBJ2-5, with D possibly being TRBD2 (6 bases). Germline V gene sequence: CDR1 SGHTA, CDR2 FQGNSA. This CDR3 has 16 residues. Trimming cost V 8 bases and J 0 bases, with 19 bases left between them. The CDR3 sequence: CASGTYPREHQETQYF. As DNA, the CDR3 is TGTGCCAGCGGAACATATCCCCGGGAGCACCAAGAGACCCAGTACTTC.

This clone is a singleton in its sample. At the DNA level, this CDR3 is encoded by other sequences in the same sample as well. The chain has TRBV11-2 and TRBJ1-1, with a weak D call TRBD1 (6 bases). In germline, CDR1 is SGHAT, CDR2 FQNNGV. The length of the CDR3 is 14 residues. The V end was cut by 0 bases, the J end by 4 bases, with 9 bases between. The CDR3 coding sequence is TGTGCCAGCAGCTTAGATAGGGGGGGCACTGAAGCTTTCTTT. Translation gives CASSLDRGGTEAFF.

V usage is TRBV7-9 and J usage is TRBJ2-1; TRBD1 agrees at 7 bases. The length of the CDR3 is 12 residues. With 4 bases clipped from V and 12 bases from J, the junction kept 6 bases outside the gene matches. Germline-derived CDR1 and CDR2 are SEHNR and FQNEAQ (reference sequence). The CDR3 bases are TGTGCCAGCAGCTCCACAGGGGATGGGCAGTTCTTC. Its translation: CASSSTGDGQFF.

The J gene is TRBJ2-5, the V gene TRBV27; D assignment may be TRBD1 or TRBD2 (5 bases each). Germline CDR1 reads MNHEY; CDR2 reads SMNVEV (reference sequence). CDR3 length: 14 residues. The V end lost 1 base, the J end lost 4 bases, and 10 bases lay between the germline ends. CDR3 nucleotides: TGTGCCAGCAGTTTATTCGAGGGGCCAGAGACCCAGTACTTC. Protein product: CASSLFEGPETQYF.

J is TRBJ2-2 and V is TRBV6-5, with 7 bases matching TRBD2. The V gene's germline CDR1 is MNHEY and CDR2 SVGAGI. Unmatched junction bases numbered 8, after V lost 5 bases and J lost 5 bases. This CDR3 is 15 amino acids long. CDR3 sequence reads: CASSNSGRGTGELFF. The CDR3 DNA reads TGTGCCAGCAGTAACAGTGGGAGGGGTACCGGGGAGCTGTTTTTT.

Worth noting for this clone: Other DNA sequences in the sample encode the same CDR3. V gene TRBV19 combines with J gene TRBJ2-7; 8 bases match TRBD1. The CDR3 spans 13 residues. V was pared by 5 bases and J by 3 bases, with 3 bases of the junction left unmatched. CDR1 is LNHDA, CDR2 SQIVND, per germline (reference sequence). As DNA, the CDR3 is TGTGCCAGTAGTTTCGGACAGGGCTACGAGCAGTACTTC. Its protein is CASSFGQGYEQYF.

This chain uses TRBV5-6 with TRBJ2-2; 13 nucleotides match TRBD2. Trimming at V came to 4 bases and at J to 1 base, leaving 7 bases not matched to a gene. The germline gives CDR1 SGHDT, CDR2 YYEEEE. The CDR3 is 18 amino acids. This CDR3 reads CASSIPGLAGLNTGELFF. The CDR3 coding sequence is TGTGCCAGCAGCATTCCGGGACTAGCGGGACTGAACACCGGGGAGCTGTTTTTT.

V usage is TRBV14 and J usage is TRBJ2-2; 11 nucleotides agree with TRBD1. Losses at the gene ends were 4 bases for V and 6 bases for J; bases not matched to a gene: 4. The CDR3 sequence is 15 residues long. Looked up from germline, CDR1 is SGHDN and CDR2 is FVKESK. The CDR3 here is CASSPRTGGAGELFF. The CDR3 nucleotides are TGTGCCAGCAGCCCAAGGACAGGGGGCGCCGGGGAGCTGTTTTTT.

The chain couples TRBV15 to TRBJ2-1; 16 nucleotides align to TRBD2. The CDR3 has 18 residues. The ends lost 1 base at V and 7 bases at J; junction bases unmatched: 7. Per germline, CDR1 LNHNV and CDR2 YYDKDF (reference sequence). The CDR3 DNA reads TGTGCCACCAGCAGAGGGGGGACTAGCGGGAGGGGCTCGAATGAGCAGTTCTTC. This encodes CATSRGGTSGRGSNEQFF.

This clone was detected a few times. The chain uses TRBV9 and TRBJ1-2, with D unresolved. The CDR3 length is 11 residues. The germline gives CDR1 SGDLS, CDR2 YYNGEE. Trimming removed 0 bases at V and 10 bases at J, with 7 bases between. In DNA, the CDR3 is TGTGCCAGCAGCGTAGGGGAAGACTACACCTTC. Its protein is CASSVGEDYTF.

As DNA, the CDR3 is TGTGCCAGCAGGTTGACCGGGACCATCTACGAGCAGTACTTC. The encoded protein is CASRLTGTIYEQYF. The gene calls are TRBV27 and TRBJ2-7; perhaps D is TRBD1 or TRBD2 (5 bases each). Germline-derived CDR1 and CDR2 are MNHEY and SMNVEV (reference sequence). V was trimmed by 6 bases and J by 3 bases, leaving 15 bases between them. This CDR3 has 14 amino acids.

V and J are TRBV5-4 and TRBJ2-1, with D tentatively TRBD1 or TRBD2 (5 bases each). There are 16 residues in the CDR3. The germline V gene encodes CDR1 SGHNT and CDR2 YYREEE (reference sequence). V was trimmed by 0 bases and J by 7 bases, leaving 17 bases between them. CDR3 bases: TGTGCCAGCAGCTTGGCCCCGGGGCCTGGCGAGAATGAGCAGTTCTTC. Protein sequence: CASSLAPGPGENEQFF.

Worth noting for this clone: The junction departs from germline at one end; a sequencing error may be responsible. V usage is TRBV7-9 and J usage is TRBJ1-2; D perhaps matches TRBD1 (5 bases). Germline CDR1 and CDR2: SEHNR and FQNEAQ (reference sequence). The length of the CDR3 is 15 residues. This chain's CDR3 is CASSVLTTVKYGYAF. The DNA for the CDR3 is TGTGCCAGCAGCGTCCTGACGACAGTCAAGTATGGCTACGCCTTC.

Turning to this clone: The same CDR3 can be traced to other DNA sequences in this sample. This chain links TRBV6-6 with TRBJ1-2; no clear D. Germline CDR1 and CDR2: MNHNY and SVGAGI (reference sequence). Trimming shortened V by 2 bases and J by 8 bases, and 6 bases separated the two germline ends. CDR3 length equals 11 residues. The DNA of the CDR3 is TGTGCCAGCAGTTACGGTGGCGGCTACACCTTC. This codes for CASSYGGGYTF.

About this clone: The sample contains more than one DNA sequence encoding this CDR3. The chain has TRBV27 and TRBJ2-1; D unresolved. V was clipped by 8 bases and J by 0 bases, with 5 bases between them. The CDR3 spans 12 residues. Germline assignment: CDR1 MNHEY and CDR2 SMNVEV (reference sequence). The CDR3 DNA reads TGTGCCAGCTGGAGCTCCTACAATGAGCAGTTCTTC. Encoded protein: CASWSSYNEQFF.

This CDR3 reads CASSQGTSGRIEQTYNEQFF. The CDR3 DNA follows: TGTGCCAGCAGCCAAGGGACTAGCGGGAGGATCGAGCAAACCTACAATGAGCAGTTCTTC. The chain is built from TRBV2 and TRBJ2-1, with 15 positions matching TRBD2. The germline CDR1 and CDR2 sequences are SNHLY and FYNNEI. This CDR3 comprises 20 residues. V lost 6 bases to trimming and J lost 2 bases; unmatched junction nucleotides: 14.

The chain links TRBV5-1 to TRBJ1-6; D not resolved. This CDR3 comprises 17 residues. Germline V lookup: CDR1 SGHRS, CDR2 YFSETQ. Trimming stripped 0 bases from V and 0 bases from J, with 10 bases between. The CDR3 bases are TGCGCCAGCAGCTTGGGGCTGGGTGACTCCTATAATTCACCCCTCCACTTT. Amino acids: CASSLGLGDSYNSPLHF.

The V call is TRBV6-5, the J call TRBJ2-1, with 10 bases matching TRBD2. The germline V gene has CDR1 MNHEY and CDR2 SVGAGI. CDR3 length: 15 amino acids. V gave up 4 bases and J gave up 8 bases; unmatched junction bases: 8. CDR3 sequence (DNA): TGTGCCAGCAGTTTAAGCGGGAGGGCCTCGTATGAGCAGTTCTTC. The encoded protein is CASSLSGRASYEQFF.

The chain couples TRBV19 to TRBJ2-7, with a tentative D call TRBD1 (5 bases). CDR3 size: 14 residues. Trimming stripped 5 bases from V and 2 bases from J, with 13 bases between. Germline loops: CDR1 LNHDA, CDR2 SQIVND (reference sequence). For the CDR3, the DNA is TGTGCCAGTAGTCCACCAGGGTCGCCCTACGAGCAGTACTTC. This translates into CASSPPGSPYEQYF.

The gene calls are TRBV9 and TRBJ2-7, with D possibly being TRBD2 (6 bases). This CDR3 region has 15 residues. CDR1 SGDLS and CDR2 YYNGEE come from the germline V gene. Deletions cut 0 bases from V and 0 bases from J, with 10 bases between. In DNA form, the CDR3 reads TGTGCCAGCAGCGTAGGCTCTAGCGACTCCTACGAGCAGTACTTC. Translated: CASSVGSSDSYEQYF.

The V call is TRBV6-6, the J call TRBJ2-5; D may match TRBD1 or TRBD2 (5 bases each). This CDR3 spans 16 amino acids. V was trimmed by 0 bases and J by 1 base, leaving 12 bases between them. The germline gives CDR1 MNHNY, CDR2 SVGAGI (reference sequence). In nucleotides, the CDR3 is TGTGCCAGCAGTTACTCGCCACGGGACCTCCAAGAGACCCAGTACTTC. Protein: CASSYSPRDLQETQYF.

A remark on this clone: The same CDR3 can be traced to other DNA sequences in this sample. The chain uses TRBV6-6 and TRBJ1-4; unclear D gene. With 0 bases removed from V and 8 bases from J, the gap between germline ends came to 7 bases. The V gene's germline CDR1 is MNHNY and CDR2 SVGAGI (reference sequence). The CDR3 is 13 residues long. CDR3 DNA sequence: TGTGCCAGCAGTTACTCGACACGAGAAAAACTGTTTTTT. Protein: CASSYSTREKLFF.

This rearrangement joins TRBV6-6 to TRBJ2-4; no clear D gene. The CDR3 extends over 15 amino acids. Per germline, CDR1 MNHNY and CDR2 SVGAGI (reference sequence). V lost 5 bases and J 0 bases, leaving 11 bases between the germline ends. The CDR3 nucleotides read TGTGCCAGCAGTGCCCAACGAGTAGCCAAAAACATTCAGTACTTC. As protein: CASSAQRVAKNIQYF.

The CDR3, as DNA: TGTGCCAGCAGCTTGGAAGCGGACAAGGACACTGAAGCTTTCTTT. Translating gives CASSLEADKDTEAFF. This sequence joins TRBV5-8 and TRBJ1-1; D might be TRBD1 (5 bases). Deletions cut 0 bases from V and 3 bases from J, with 12 bases between. Germline loops: CDR1 SGHTS, CDR2 YDEGEE. CDR3 length: 15 residues.